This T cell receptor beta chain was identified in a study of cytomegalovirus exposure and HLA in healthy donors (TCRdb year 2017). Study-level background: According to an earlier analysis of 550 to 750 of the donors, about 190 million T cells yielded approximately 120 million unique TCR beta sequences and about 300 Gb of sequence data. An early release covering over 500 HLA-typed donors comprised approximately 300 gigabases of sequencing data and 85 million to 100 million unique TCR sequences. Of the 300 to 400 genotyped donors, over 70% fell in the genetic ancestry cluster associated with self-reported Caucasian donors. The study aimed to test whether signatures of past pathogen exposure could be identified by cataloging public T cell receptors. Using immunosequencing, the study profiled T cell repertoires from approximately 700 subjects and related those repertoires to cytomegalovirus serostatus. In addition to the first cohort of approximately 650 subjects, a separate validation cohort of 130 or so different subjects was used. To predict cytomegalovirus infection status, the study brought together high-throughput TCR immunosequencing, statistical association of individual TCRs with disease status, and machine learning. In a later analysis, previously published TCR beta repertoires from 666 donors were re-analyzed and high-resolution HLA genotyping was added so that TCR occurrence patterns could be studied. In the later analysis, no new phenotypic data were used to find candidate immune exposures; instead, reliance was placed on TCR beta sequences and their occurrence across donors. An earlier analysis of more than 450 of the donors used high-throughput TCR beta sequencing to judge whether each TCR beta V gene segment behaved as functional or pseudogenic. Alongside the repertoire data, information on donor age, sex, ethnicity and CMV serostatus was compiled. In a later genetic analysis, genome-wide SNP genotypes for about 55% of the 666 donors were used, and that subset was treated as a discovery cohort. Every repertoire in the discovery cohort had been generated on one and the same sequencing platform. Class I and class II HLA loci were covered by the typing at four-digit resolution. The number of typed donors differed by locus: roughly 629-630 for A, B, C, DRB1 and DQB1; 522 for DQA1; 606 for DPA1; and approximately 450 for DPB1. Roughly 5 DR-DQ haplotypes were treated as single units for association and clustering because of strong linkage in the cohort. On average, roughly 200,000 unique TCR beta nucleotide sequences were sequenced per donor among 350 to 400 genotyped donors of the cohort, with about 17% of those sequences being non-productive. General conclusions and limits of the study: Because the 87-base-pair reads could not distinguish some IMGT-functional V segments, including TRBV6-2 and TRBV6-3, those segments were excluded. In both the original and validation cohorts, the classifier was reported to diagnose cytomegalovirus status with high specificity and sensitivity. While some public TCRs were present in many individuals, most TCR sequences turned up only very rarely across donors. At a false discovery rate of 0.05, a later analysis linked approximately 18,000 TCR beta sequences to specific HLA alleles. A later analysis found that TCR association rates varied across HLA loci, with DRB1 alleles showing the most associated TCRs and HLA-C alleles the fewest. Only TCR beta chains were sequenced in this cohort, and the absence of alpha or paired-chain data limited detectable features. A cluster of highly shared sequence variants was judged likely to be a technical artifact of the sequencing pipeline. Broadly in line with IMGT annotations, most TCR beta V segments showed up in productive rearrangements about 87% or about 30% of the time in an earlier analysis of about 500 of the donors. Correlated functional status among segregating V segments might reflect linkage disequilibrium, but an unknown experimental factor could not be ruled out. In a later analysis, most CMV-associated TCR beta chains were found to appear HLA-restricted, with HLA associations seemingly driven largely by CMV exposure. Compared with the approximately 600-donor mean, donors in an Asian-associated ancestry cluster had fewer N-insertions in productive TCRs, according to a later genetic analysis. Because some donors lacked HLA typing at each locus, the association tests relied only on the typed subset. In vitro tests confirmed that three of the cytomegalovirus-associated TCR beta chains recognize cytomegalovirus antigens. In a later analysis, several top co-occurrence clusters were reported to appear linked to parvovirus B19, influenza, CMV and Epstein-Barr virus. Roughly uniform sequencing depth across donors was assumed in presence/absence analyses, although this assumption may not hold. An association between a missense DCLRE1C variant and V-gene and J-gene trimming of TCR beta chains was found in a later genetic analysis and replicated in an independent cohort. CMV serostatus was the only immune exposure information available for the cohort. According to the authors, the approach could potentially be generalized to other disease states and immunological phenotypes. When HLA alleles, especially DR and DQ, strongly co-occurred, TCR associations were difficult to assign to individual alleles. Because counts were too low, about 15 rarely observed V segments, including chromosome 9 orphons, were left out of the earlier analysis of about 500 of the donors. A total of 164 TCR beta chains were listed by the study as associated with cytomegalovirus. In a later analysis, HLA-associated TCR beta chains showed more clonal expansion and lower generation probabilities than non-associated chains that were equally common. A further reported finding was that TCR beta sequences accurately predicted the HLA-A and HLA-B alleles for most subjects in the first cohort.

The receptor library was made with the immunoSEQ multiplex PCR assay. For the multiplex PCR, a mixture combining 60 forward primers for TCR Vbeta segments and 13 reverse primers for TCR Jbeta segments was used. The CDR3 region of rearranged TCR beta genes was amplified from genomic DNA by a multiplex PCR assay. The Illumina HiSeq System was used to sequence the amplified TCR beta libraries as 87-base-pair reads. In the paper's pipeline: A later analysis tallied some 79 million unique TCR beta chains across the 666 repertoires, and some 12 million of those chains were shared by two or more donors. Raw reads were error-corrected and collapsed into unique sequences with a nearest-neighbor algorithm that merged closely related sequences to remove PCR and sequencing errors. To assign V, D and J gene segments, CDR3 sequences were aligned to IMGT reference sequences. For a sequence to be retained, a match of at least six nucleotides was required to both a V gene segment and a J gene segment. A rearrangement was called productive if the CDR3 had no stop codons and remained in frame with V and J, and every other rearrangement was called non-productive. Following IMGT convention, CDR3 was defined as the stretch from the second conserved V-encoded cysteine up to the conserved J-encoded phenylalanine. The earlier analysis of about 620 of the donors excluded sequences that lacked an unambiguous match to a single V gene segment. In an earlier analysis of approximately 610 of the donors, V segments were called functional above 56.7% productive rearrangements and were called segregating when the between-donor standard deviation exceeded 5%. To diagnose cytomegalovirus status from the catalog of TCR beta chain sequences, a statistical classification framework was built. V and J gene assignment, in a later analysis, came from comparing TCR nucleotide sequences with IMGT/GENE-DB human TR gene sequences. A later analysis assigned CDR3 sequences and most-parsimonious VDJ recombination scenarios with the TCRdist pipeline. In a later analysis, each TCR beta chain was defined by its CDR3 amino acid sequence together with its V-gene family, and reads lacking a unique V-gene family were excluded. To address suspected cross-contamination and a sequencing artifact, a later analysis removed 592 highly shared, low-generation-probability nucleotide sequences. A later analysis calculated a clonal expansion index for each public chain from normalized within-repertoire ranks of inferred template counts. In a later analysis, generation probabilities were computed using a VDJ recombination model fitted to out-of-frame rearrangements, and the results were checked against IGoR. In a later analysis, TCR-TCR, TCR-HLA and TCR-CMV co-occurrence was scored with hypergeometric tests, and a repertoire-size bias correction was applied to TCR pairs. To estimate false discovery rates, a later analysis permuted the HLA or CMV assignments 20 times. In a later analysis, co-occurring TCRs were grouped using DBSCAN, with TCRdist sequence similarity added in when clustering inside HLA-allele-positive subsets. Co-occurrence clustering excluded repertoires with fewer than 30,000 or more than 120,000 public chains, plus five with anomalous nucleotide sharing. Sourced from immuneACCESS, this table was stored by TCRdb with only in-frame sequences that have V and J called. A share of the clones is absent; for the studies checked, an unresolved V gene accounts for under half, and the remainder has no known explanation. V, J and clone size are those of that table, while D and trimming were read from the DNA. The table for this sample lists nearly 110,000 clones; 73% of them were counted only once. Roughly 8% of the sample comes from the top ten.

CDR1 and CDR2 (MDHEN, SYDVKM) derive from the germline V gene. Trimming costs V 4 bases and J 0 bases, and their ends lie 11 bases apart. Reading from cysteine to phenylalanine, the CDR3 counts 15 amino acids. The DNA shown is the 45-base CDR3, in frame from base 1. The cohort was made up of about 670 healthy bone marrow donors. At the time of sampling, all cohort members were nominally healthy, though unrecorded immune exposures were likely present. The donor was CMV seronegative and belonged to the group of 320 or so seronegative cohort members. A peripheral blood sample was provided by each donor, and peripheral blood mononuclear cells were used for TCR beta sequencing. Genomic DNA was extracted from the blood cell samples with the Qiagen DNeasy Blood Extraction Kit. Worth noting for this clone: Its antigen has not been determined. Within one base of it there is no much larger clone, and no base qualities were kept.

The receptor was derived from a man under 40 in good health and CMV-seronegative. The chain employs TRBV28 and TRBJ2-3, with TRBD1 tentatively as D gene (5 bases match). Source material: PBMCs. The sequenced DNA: TGTGCCAGCAGTTCCCATGACAGTAGCACAGATACGCAGTATTTT. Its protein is CASSSHDSSTDTQYF.